This T cell receptor (beta chain) derives from a study of response to subunit inactivated influenza vaccine. V shed 2 bases and J 7 bases; nucleotides not matched to a gene: 6. The CDR3 totals 14 residues. Germline assignment: CDR1 SGHRS and CDR2 YFSETQ. MiXCR was run by TCRdb on the RT-PCR reads, yielding one entry per CDR3 protein. The sample holds hundreds of thousands of distinct CDR3 sequences, about 15% seen once. This rearrangement joins TRBV5-1 to TRBJ2-1, with 7 nucleotides matching TRBD2. The receptor comes from a middle-aged man who received an inactivated influenza vaccine. Sequencing used PBMCs from blood, obtained 11 to 12 days after vaccination. The CDR3 nucleotides read TGCGCCAGCAGCTTTGGGACTATGGGGAATGAGCAGTTCTTC. Translating it yields CASSFGTMGNEQFF.